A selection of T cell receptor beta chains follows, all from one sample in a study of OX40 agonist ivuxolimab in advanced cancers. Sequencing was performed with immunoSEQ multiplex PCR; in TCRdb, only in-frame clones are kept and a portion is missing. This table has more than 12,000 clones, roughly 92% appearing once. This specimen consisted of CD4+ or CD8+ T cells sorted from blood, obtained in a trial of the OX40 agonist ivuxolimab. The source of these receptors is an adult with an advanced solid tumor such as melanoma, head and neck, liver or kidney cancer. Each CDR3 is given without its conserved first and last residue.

cdr3_aa: ASSWTGRVGHGQPQH
j_call: TRBJ1-5
v_call: TRBV19

cdr3_aa: ASSLEGLDGELF
j_call: TRBJ2-2
v_call: TRBV5-1

cdr3_aa: ASSPRQGQETQY
j_call: TRBJ2-5
v_call: TRBV5-1

cdr3_aa: ASSLAADLNTEAF
j_call: TRBJ1-1
v_call: TRBV7-8

cdr3_aa: ASSHERGLGQPQH
j_call: TRBJ1-5
v_call: TRBV10-1

cdr3_aa: ASSPRTGKSNEQF
j_call: TRBJ2-1
v_call: TRBV4-3

cdr3_aa: ASSLVLWGETQY
j_call: TRBJ2-5
v_call: TRBV11-2

cdr3_aa: AISPRGLVGGRDEQY
j_call: TRBJ2-7
v_call: TRBV28

cdr3_aa: ASSTQGAPTDTQY
j_call: TRBJ2-3
v_call: TRBV9

cdr3_aa: ASNKKGTDNYYEQY
j_call: TRBJ2-7
v_call: TRBV5-5

cdr3_aa: ASTSSGTQY
j_call: TRBJ2-5
v_call: TRBV27

cdr3_aa: ASSLSPTDTQY
j_call: TRBJ2-3
v_call: TRBV5-1

cdr3_aa: ASSLSAGRNSPLH
j_call: TRBJ1-6
v_call: TRBV11-2

cdr3_aa: ASSYETSGTGELF
j_call: TRBJ2-2
v_call: TRBV6-5

cdr3_aa: ASSQEGRGLAYEQY
j_call: TRBJ2-7
v_call: TRBV4-3

cdr3_aa: ASSRPGQLNNEQF
j_call: TRBJ2-1
v_call: TRBV4-2

cdr3_aa: ASSLGPGTQYNEQF
j_call: TRBJ2-1
v_call: TRBV7-2

cdr3_aa: ASSDANRELF
j_call: TRBJ1-4
v_call: TRBV6-1

cdr3_aa: ASSWGVHETQY
j_call: TRBJ2-5
v_call: TRBV6-5

cdr3_aa: ASSLRGRRDTEAF
j_call: TRBJ1-1
v_call: TRBV28

cdr3_aa: ASSTLNGEQY
j_call: TRBJ2-7
v_call: TRBV27

cdr3_aa: ASMNPGFSYEQY
j_call: TRBJ2-7
v_call: TRBV5-1

cdr3_aa: ARKGLNTDTQY
j_call: TRBJ2-3
v_call: TRBV2

cdr3_aa: ASSLEGSGRAFTEQF
j_call: TRBJ2-1
v_call: TRBV5-6

cdr3_aa: ASITGKSYSGNTIY
j_call: TRBJ1-3
v_call: TRBV28

cdr3_aa: ASGRAAAYGYT
j_call: TRBJ1-2
v_call: TRBV19

cdr3_aa: AWNIRDYNEQF
j_call: TRBJ2-1
v_call: TRBV30

cdr3_aa: ASSYGLAPPEQY
j_call: TRBJ2-7
v_call: TRBV5-8

cdr3_aa: ASSLDGVLAKNIQY
j_call: TRBJ2-4
v_call: TRBV11-2

cdr3_aa: ASSPTPASGGHYEQY
j_call: TRBJ2-7
v_call: TRBV7-9

cdr3_aa: ASSQVGDSYGYT
j_call: TRBJ1-2
v_call: TRBV4-1

cdr3_aa: AWGEGLLRVNEQF
j_call: TRBJ2-1
v_call: TRBV30

cdr3_aa: ASSVMGQAANYGYT
j_call: TRBJ1-2
v_call: TRBV9

cdr3_aa: ASSHSYTEAF
j_call: TRBJ1-1
v_call: TRBV7-9

cdr3_aa: ASSLGRGTGGFEAF
j_call: TRBJ1-1
v_call: TRBV5-1

cdr3_aa: ASMIAGGREQY
j_call: TRBJ2-7
v_call: TRBV28

cdr3_aa: ASSYSTTANTGELF
j_call: TRBJ2-2
v_call: TRBV6-5

cdr3_aa: ASSRGGAYEQY
j_call: TRBJ2-7
v_call: TRBV27

cdr3_aa: ASSLDRGPEPQH
j_call: TRBJ1-5
v_call: TRBV4-3

cdr3_aa: ASSQDRGQREQY
j_call: TRBJ2-7
v_call: TRBV27

cdr3_aa: ASSPESSYEQY
j_call: TRBJ2-7
v_call: TRBV18

cdr3_aa: ASSLPASSYNSPLH
j_call: TRBJ1-6
v_call: TRBV7-9

cdr3_aa: ASSHPTGGDTEAF
j_call: TRBJ1-1
v_call: TRBV4-1

cdr3_aa: ASSLGMNTEAF
j_call: TRBJ1-1
v_call: TRBV7-8

cdr3_aa: ASSLTRDTEAF
j_call: TRBJ1-1
v_call: TRBV27

cdr3_aa: ASRMTGNTEAF
j_call: TRBJ1-1
v_call: TRBV2

cdr3_aa: ASSPTRVGLAHQETQY
j_call: TRBJ2-5
v_call: TRBV4-1

cdr3_aa: ASSLEAGGAYQETQY
j_call: TRBJ2-5
v_call: TRBV7-7

cdr3_aa: ASSLEGDNQPQH
j_call: TRBJ1-5
v_call: TRBV11-2

cdr3_aa: ASSLFGVANEQF
j_call: TRBJ2-1
v_call: TRBV4-1